Below, one TCR beta chain is given with its context. This clone was counted a few times. Its recognized antigen is unknown. No base-level quality is on record; no much larger clone is a single base apart. These data belong to a study of beta chain features in type 1 diabetes (dated by TCRdb to 2016 to 2019). Regarding the research as a whole: Patients and healthy donors did not differ in mean age, gender distribution, total cell number or subset yield. The study compared TCRB repertoires of sorted circulating CD4+ T cell subsets between recently diagnosed type 1 diabetes patients and matched healthy donors. A total of 107,917,701 sorted cells were examined across all samples, and RNA yield correlated strongly with the number of cells per subset. Naive and central memory subsets were obtained from all 30 or so donors, but regulatory and stem cell-like memory subsets were isolated from only 8 patients and roughly 8 healthy donors. What the study reported, not specific to this receptor: Because small numbers of individuals were included in the HLA sub-analyses, any influence of HLA type on TCRB rearrangement was left unresolved. PCR may preferentially amplify shorter templates, but because patient and control samples were amplified and corrected together, any resulting skew would affect both groups equally. Fewer insertions and more nucleotide deletions at VDJ recombination sites were observed in patients with type 1 diabetes, implying thymic rearrangement abnormalities. Naive, central memory and regulatory TCRB repertoires appeared to be more alike among patients than among healthy donors. In all four CD4+ subsets, TCRB CDR3 length was moderately but significantly shorter in type 1 diabetes patients. Because cDNA was sequenced instead of genomic DNA, highly expressing activated cells could be over-represented, though the groups showed no difference in activation or CD3 levels.

The CDR3 starts with the cysteine, ends with the phenylalanine, and has 14 residues. Here the CDR3 DNA is all that survives: 42 bases in frame from base 1. Taken from the germline V gene (reference sequence), the CDR1 and CDR2 loops are MNHNY and SVGAGI. V lost 1 base and J lost 4 bases, and the count of bases not matched to a germline gene is 1. The High Capacity cDNA Reverse Transcription Kit was used to reverse transcribe all of the isolated RNA, meaning that expressed TCRB transcripts were what got sequenced. Deep immunoSEQ sequencing was performed on naive, central memory and regulatory T cell samples, with an average of about 3.6 million total reads per sample. Sorted cells were lysed in RLT buffer, and RNA was extracted using DNase-treated RNeasy Micro or Mini kits according to cell number. To prevent cross-contamination, each cell subset was processed individually, whereas patient and healthy donor samples were processed jointly. The immunoSEQ multiplex PCR was used to amplify TCRB sequences from cDNA, yielding 87-bp fragments that span the CDR3 region. Sequencing of the amplicons was performed on the Illumina HiSeq platform. On the study's bioinformatics: Synthetic template baselines were used to correct PCR bias computationally, reads within Hamming distance 2 were collapsed, and singletons that could not be merged were discarded. Reads were aligned against IMGT so that V, D and J genes, CDR3 length and insertions or deletions at six rearrangement sites could be assigned. Within each subset, clonotype counts were normalized to sorted cell number, and only after that were true diversity and Gini coefficients computed with the tcR R package. The overlap coefficient, calculated on TCRB nucleotide sequences, was used to measure repertoire sharing. Out-of-frame TCRB sequences from naive cells were analyzed to stand in for the pre-selection repertoire. TCRdb carries this immuneACCESS record with in-frame sequences only. Its versions omit some clonotypes, under half of them owing to an unresolved V gene in the studies checked, with the rest unexplained. The V and J calls and clone size come from that table; D and trimming were worked out from the DNA. This sample gives hundreds of thousands of clones in total; about a sixth of them show up just once. About 0.02% of the sample belongs to the ten largest clones.

Each donor gave one peripheral blood draw, averaging approximately 0.11 L, which was collected into heparinised tubes. Naive, central memory, regulatory and stem cell-like memory CD4+ T cells were sorted on a BD FACSAria II using a panel including CD45RO, CCR7, CD25, CD127, CD95 and CD27. Purity was above 95% for every sorted population. Right away, PBMCs were isolated by Lymphoprep density gradient centrifugation and were stained directly, with no culture step. Samples were stained and sorted in pairs, with one healthy donor and one patient per experiment, so that batch effects were minimized. The sequencing sample was made of naive CD4+ T cells from blood. The cell subset or site label, as the study defines it: true naive CD4+ T cells. This sequence uses TRBV6-6 and TRBJ2-5, with 9 central nucleotides matching TRBD1. This clonotype was sampled from a woman under 30 in good health. In nucleotides, the sequence is TGTGCCAGCAGTTACTTGGACAGGGGAGAGACCCAGTACTTC. It encodes CASSYLDRGETQYF.